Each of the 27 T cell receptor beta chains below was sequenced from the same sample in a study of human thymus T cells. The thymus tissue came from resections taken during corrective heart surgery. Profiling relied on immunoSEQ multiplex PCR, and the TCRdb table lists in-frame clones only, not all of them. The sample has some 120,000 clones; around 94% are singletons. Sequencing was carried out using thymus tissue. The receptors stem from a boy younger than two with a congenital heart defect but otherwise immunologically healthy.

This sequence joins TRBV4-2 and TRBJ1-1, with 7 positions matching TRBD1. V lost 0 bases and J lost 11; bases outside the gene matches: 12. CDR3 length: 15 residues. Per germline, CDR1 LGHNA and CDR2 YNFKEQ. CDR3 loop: CASSQDSAGQAVAFF. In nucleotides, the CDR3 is TGTGCCAGCAGCCAAGACTCTGCTGGACAGGCAGTTGCTTTCTTT.

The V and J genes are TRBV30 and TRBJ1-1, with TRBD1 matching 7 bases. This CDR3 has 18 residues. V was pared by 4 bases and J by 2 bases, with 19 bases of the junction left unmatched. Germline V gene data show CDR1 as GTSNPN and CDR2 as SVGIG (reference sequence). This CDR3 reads CAWINRQGGSNDNTEAFF. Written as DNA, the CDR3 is TGTGCCTGGATTAACCGACAGGGCGGATCCAACGATAACACTGAAGCTTTCTTT. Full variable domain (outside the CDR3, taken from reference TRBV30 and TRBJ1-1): SQTIHQWPATLVQPVGSPLSLECTVEGTSNPNLYWYRQAAGRGLQLLFYSVGIGQISSEVPQNLSASRPQDRQFILSSKKLLLSDSGFYLCAWINRQGGSNDNTEAFFGQGTRLTVV.

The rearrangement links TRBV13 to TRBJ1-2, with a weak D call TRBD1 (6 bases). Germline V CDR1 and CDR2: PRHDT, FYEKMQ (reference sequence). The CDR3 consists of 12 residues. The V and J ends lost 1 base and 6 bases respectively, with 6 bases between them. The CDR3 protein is CASSLEGDGYTF. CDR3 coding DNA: TGTGCCAGCAGCTTAGAGGGGGATGGCTACACCTTC.

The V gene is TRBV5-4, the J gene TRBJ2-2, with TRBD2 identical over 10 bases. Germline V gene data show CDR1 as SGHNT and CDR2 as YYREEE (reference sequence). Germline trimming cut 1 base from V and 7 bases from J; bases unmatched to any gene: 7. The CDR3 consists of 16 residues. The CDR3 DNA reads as TGTGCCAGCAGCTTGCCCGAGCGGGGGGGGAGCGGGGAGCTGTTTTTT. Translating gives CASSLPERGGSGELFF.

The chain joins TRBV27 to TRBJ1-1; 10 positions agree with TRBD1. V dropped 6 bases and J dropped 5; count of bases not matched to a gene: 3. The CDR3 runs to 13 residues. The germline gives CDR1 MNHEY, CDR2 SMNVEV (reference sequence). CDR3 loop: CASSLDRGTEAFF. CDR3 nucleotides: TGTGCCAGCAGCCTGGACAGGGGGACTGAAGCTTTCTTT.

The CDR3 sequence is CASSIPRRDRDGNTIYF. The DNA for the CDR3 is TGTGCCAGCTCAATCCCCCGGCGGGACAGGGATGGAAACACCATATATTTT. The V and J genes are TRBV18 and TRBJ1-3, with TRBD1 identical over 9 bases. Germline V gene lookup returns CDR1 KGHSH and CDR2 LQKENI. The J segment lost 3 bases and the V segment lost 5 bases, leaving 11 bases of the junction unmatched. The CDR3 has 17 residues.

The CDR3 DNA is TGTGCCAGCAGTCCCACCCCCCCGTATAAAGGTAACATTCAGTACTTC. Protein product: CASSPTPPYKGNIQYF. The genes are TRBV28 and TRBJ2-4; D call uncertain. CDR3 length: 16 residues. Trimming removed 5 bases from V and 7 bases from J, with 21 bases in between. Germline V lookup: CDR1 MDHEN, CDR2 SYDVKM.

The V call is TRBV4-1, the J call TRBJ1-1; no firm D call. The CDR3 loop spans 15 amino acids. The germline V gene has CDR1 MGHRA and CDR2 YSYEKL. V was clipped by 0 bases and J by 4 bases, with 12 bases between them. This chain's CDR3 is CASSQDGQLITEAFF. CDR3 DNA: TGCGCCAGCAGCCAAGATGGGCAGCTTATCACTGAAGCTTTCTTT.

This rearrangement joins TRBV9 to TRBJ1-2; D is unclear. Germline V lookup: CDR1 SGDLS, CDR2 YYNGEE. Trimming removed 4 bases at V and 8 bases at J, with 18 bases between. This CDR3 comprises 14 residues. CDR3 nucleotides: TGTGCCAGCAGCCCGGAGTCCTGGGTGACGGGCTACACCTTC. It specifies CASSPESWVTGYTF.

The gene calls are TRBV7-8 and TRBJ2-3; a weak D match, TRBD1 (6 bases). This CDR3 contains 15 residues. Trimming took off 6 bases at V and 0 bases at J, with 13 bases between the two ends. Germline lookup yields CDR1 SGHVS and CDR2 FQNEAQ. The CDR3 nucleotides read TGTGCCAGCAGTTACAGGGTTGGGAGCACAGATACGCAGTATTTT. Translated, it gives CASSYRVGSTDTQYF.

CDR3 coding DNA: TGTGCCAGCAGCAAAGCCGACCAGGGGGCCTCTGGAAACACCATATATTTT. Translating gives CASSKADQGASGNTIYF. This chain uses TRBV7-9 with TRBJ1-3; 8 nucleotides align to TRBD1. CDR3 length equals 17 residues. The V gene's germline CDR1 is SEHNR and CDR2 FQNEAQ (reference sequence). The V segment lost 5 bases and the J segment 0 bases; nucleotides outside the gene matches: 9. The entire variable domain, with the rest obtained from reference TRBV7-9 and TRBJ1-3, is as follows: DTGVSQNPRHKITKRGQNVTFRCDPISEHNRLYWYRQTLGQGPEFLTYFQNEAQLEKSRLLSDRFSAERPKGSFSTLEIQRTEQGDSAMYLCASSKADQGASGNTIYFGEGSWLTVV.

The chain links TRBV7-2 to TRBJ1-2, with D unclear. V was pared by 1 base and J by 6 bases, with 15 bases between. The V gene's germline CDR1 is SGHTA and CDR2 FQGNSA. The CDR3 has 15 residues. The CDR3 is CASSLVLGQDHGYTF. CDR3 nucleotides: TGTGCCAGCAGCTTAGTTCTGGGCCAGGACCATGGCTACACCTTC.

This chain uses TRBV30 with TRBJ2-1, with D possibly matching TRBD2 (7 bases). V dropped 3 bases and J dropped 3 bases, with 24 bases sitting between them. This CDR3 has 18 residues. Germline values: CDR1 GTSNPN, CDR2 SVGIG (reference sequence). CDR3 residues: CAWSVPPCGGGRYNEQFF. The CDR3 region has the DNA TGTGCCTGGAGCGTACCCCCTTGTGGCGGGGGCCGCTACAATGAGCAGTTCTTC.

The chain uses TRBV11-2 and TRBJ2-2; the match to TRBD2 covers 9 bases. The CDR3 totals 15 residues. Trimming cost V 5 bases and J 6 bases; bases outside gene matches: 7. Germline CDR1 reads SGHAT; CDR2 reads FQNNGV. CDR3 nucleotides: TGTGCCAGCAGCCACGGCCTAGCGGGGTCCGGGGAGCTGTTTTTT. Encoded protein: CASSHGLAGSGELFF. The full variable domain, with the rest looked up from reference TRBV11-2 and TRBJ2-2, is EAGVAQSPRYKIIEKRQSVAFWCNPISGHATLYWYQQILGQGPKLLIQFQNNGVVDDSQLPKDRFSAERLKGVDSTLKIQPAKLEDSAVYLCASSHGLAGSGELFFGEGSRLTVL.

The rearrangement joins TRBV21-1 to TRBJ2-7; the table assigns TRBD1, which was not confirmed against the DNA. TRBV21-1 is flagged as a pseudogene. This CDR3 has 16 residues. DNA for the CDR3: TGTGCCAGCAGCATTATACCGGGACAGGGTGGCTACGAGCAGTACTTC. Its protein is CASSIIPGQGGYEQYF.

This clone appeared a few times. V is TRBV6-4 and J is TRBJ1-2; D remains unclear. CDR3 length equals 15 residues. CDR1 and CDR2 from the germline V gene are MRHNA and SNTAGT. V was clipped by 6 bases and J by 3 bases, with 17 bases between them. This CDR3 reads CASSPMDGGDYGYTF. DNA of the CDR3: TGTGCCAGCAGCCCAATGGACGGTGGAGACTATGGCTACACCTTC.

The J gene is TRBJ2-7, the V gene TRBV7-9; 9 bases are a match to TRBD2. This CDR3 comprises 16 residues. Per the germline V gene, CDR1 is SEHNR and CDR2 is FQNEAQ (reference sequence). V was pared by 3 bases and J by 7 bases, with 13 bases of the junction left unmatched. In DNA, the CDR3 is TGTGCCAGCAGCTTCTGGGGACTAGCTCAATCGGGGGAGCAGTACTTC. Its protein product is CASSFWGLAQSGEQYF.

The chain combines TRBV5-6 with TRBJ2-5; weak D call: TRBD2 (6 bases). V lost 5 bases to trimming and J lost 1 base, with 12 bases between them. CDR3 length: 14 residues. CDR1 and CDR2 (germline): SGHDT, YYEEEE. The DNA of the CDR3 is TGTGCCAGCAGAGGCGGAGGGGCCCAAGAGACCCAGTACTTC. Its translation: CASRGGGAQETQYF. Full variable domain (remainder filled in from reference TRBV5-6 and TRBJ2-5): DAGVTQSPTHLIKTRGQQVTLRCSPKSGHDTVSWYQQALGQGPQFIFQYYEEEERQRGNFPDRFSGHQFPNYSSELNVNALLLGDSALYLCASRGGGAQETQYFGPGTRLLVL.

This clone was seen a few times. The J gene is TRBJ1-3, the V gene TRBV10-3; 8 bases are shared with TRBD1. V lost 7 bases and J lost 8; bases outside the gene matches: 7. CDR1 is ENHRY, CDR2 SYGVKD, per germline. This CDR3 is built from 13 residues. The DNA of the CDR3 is TGTGCCATCACCCTGGACAGGGAAGACACCATATATTTT. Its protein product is CAITLDREDTIYF.

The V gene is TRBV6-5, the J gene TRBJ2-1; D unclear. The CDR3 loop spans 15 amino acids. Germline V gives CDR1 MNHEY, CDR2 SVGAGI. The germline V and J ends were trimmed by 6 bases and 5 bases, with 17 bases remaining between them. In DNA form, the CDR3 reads TGTGCCAGCAGCCAATCTTCGACCCAACACAATGAGCAGTTCTTC. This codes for CASSQSSTQHNEQFF.

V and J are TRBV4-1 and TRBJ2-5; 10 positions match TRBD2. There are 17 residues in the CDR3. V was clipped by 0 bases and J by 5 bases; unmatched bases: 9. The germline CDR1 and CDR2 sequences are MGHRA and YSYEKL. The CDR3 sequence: CASSQESASGGRETQYF. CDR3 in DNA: TGCGCCAGCAGCCAAGAATCGGCTAGCGGGGGACGGGAGACCCAGTACTTC.

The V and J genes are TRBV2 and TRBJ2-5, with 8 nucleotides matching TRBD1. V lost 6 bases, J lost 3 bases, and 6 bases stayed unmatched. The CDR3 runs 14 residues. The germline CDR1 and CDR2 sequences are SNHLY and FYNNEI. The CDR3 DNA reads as TGTGCCAGCAGCCCCGACAGGGGTGAAGAGACCCAGTACTTC. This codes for CASSPDRGEETQYF. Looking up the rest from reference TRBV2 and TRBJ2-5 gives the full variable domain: EPEVTQTPSHQVTQMGQEVILRCVPISNHLYFYWYRQILGQKVEFLVSFYNNEISEKSEIFDDQFSVERPDGSNFTLKIRSTKLEDSAMYFCASSPDRGEETQYFGPGTRLLVL.

The chain's CDR3 is CASSLWPGTGNTIYF. CDR3 nucleotide sequence: TGTGCCAGCAGCTTATGGCCAGGGACTGGAAACACCATATATTTT. V usage is TRBV7-9 and J usage is TRBJ1-3; possibly TRBD1 for D (5 bases). CDR1 and CDR2 (germline): SEHNR, FQNEAQ (reference sequence). The CDR3 covers 15 residues. The germline V and J ends were trimmed by 2 bases and 2 bases, with 10 bases remaining between them.

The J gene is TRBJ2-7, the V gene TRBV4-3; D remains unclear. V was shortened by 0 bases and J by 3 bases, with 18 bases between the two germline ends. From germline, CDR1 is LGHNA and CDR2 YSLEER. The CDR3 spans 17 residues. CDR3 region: CASSQDTSLDTNYEQYF. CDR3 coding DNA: TGCGCCAGCAGCCAAGATACAAGTTTAGATACCAACTACGAGCAGTACTTC.

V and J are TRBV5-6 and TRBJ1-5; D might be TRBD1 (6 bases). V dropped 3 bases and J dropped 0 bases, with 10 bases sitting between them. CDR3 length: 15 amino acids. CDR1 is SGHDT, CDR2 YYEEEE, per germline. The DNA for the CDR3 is TGTGCCAGCAGCTCTCAGGGGTATAGCAATCAGCCCCAGCATTTT. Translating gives CASSSQGYSNQPQHF.

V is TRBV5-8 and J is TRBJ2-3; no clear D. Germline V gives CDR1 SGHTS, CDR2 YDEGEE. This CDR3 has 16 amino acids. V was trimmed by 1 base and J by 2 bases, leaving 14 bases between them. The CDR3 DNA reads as TGTGCCAGCAGCTTGTACAAACAGCGCAACACAGATACGCAGTATTTT. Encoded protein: CASSLYKQRNTDTQYF.

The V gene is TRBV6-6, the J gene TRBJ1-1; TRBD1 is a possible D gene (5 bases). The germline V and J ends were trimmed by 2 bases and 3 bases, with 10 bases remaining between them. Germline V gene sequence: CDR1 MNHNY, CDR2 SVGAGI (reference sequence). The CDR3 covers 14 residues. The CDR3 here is CASSYPGPDTEAFF. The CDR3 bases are TGTGCCAGCAGTTACCCGGGGCCTGACACTGAAGCTTTCTTT.